This T cell receptor beta chain is from a study of identical twins. Whole-study results and caveats: Insertions were reduced in abundant cord blood beta clonotypes but not in memory repertoires.

This clonotype was counted a few times. The antigen remains undetermined. TCRdb itself ran the 5' RACE reads through MiXCR, one entry per CDR3 protein. The data contain approximately 1.8 million distinct CDR3 sequences, about 31% of them singletons. The CDR3 sequence is 16 residues long. Trimming shortened V by 0 bases and J by 7 bases, and 13 bases separated the two germline ends. The germline gives CDR1 SEHNR, CDR2 FQNEAQ (reference sequence). The V gene is TRBV7-9, the J gene TRBJ1-6, with D possibly matching TRBD1 (5 bases). The clonotype comes from a newborn girl in good health. Sequencing was carried out using cord blood. DNA for the CDR3: TGTGCCAGCAGCTTAGCGCTAGGGGTTTGGAATTCACCCCTCCACTTT. It is translated as CASSLALGVWNSPLHF.